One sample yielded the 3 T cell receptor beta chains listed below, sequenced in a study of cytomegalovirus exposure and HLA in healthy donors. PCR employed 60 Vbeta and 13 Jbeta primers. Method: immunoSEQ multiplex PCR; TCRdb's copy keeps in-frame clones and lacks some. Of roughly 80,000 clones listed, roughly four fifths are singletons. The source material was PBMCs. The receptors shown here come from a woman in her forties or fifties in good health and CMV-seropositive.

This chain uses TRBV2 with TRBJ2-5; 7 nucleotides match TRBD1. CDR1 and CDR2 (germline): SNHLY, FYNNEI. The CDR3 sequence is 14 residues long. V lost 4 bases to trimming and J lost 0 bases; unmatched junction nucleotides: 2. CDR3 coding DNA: TGTGCCAGCAGTGTACAGGGGCACCAAGAGACCCAGTACTTC. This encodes CASSVQGHQETQYF. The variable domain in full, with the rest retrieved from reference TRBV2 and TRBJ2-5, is EPEVTQTPSHQVTQMGQEVILRCVPISNHLYFYWYRQILGQKVEFLVSFYNNEISEKSEIFDDQFSVERPDGSNFTLKIRSTKLEDSAMYFCASSVQGHQETQYFGPGTRLLVL.

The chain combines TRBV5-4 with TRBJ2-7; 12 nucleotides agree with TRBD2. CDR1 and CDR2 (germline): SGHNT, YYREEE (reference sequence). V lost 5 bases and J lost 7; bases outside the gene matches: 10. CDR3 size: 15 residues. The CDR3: CASSRQLAGGREQYF. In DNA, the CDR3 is TGTGCCAGCAGTCGTCAACTAGCGGGAGGCCGAGAGCAGTACTTC.

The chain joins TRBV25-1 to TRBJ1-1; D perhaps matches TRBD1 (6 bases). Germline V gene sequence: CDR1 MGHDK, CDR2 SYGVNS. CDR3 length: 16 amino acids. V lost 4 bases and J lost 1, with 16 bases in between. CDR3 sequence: CASSGPHPQGNTEAFF. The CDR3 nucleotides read TGTGCCAGCAGTGGGCCCCACCCACAGGGGAACACTGAAGCTTTCTTT.